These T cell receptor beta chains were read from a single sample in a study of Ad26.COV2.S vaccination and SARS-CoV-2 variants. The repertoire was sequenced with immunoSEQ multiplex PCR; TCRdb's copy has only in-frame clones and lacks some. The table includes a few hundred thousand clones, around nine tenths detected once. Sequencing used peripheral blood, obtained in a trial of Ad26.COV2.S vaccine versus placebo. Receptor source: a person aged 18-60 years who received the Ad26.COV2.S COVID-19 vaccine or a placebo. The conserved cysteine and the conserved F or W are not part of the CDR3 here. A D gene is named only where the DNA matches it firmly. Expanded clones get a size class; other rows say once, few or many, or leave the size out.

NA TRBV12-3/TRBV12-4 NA ASKLNTEAF
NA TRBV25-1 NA ASRGRINEKLF
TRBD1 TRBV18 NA ASSPPSGGYNEQF
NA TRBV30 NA AWSGGAHYGYT
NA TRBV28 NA ASSSRREETQY
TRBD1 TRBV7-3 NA ASSLTDRARTDTQY
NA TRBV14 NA ASSQGLTIRNTEAF
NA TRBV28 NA ASSTRSGLYQPQH
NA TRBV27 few ASSLAPVGSYEQY
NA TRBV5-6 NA ASSLALDGSEAF
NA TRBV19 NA ASSLGGLSSYEQY
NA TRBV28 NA ASSLWTGRTNYGYT
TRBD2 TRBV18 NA ASSTGTSGYEQY
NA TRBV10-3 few AIMREGGTEAF
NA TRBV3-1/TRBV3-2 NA ASSQDWTEANEKLF
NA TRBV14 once ASSQLGFTDTQY
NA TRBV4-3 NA ASSQLVNKGLETQY
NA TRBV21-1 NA ASSHFPGRKQETQY
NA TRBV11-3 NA ASSLIGSCDTQY
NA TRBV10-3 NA AISAQGPASYNEQF
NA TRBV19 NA ASSMGSWNTEAF
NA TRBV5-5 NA ASSLGEGFGTDTQY
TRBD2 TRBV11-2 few ASRIAGKNTGELF
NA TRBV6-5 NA ASSSDRLESYNEQF
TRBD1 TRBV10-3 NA AIMGQLNTEAF
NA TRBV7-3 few ASSLTEGTEAF
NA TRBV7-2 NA ASNLNSGSYNEQF
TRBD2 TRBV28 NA ASSPRTSGGYEQY
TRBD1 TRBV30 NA AWSFRDRASDTQY
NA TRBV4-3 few ASSQGRVGPYEQY
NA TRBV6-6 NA ASSYGTRETQY
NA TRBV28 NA ASSLGDTQY
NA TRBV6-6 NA ASSPLRTNTGELF
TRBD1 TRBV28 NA ASRGQRLKGYT
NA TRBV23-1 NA ASITGGGGANYEQY
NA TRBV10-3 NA AISVQDNSPLH
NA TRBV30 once AWSFSTVLNYEQY
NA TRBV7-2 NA ASSLGQWTEAF
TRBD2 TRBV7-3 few ASSLLAGVTDTQY
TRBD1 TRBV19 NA ASIKGAGQPQH
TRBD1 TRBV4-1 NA ASSYRDRGQGEQF
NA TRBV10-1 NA ASRPSSAWWKTQY
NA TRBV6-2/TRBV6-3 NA ASSYPGIRTNEKLF
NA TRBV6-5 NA ASSYEGNTEAF
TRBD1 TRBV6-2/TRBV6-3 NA ASSYSTFGTERDTQY
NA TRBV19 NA ASSIAGVSNQPQH
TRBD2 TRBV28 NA ASSLAGGTQY
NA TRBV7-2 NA ASSLEASATYEQY
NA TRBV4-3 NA ASSQDGGETQY
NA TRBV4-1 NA ASSQDTGGGGTDTQY
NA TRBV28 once ASKGGYNSPLH
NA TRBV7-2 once ASSRYRREPTEAF
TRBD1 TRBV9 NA ASSPRTGGSEAF
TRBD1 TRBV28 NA ASSKSGTDNTQY
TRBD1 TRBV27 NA ASSDRGGGLQPQH